This record covers a single T cell receptor (beta chain). This sample stems from a study of blood T cell repertoires in COVID-19. Assay used: immunoSEQ multiplex PCR; TCRdb lists only in-frame clones, some missing. The table has under 200,000 clones, roughly nine tenths seen once. Participants came from about 23 US areas, aged about 18 to 89 years. Symptom resolution, clearance, or two negative PCRs marked the recovered donors of Cohort 3. This CDR3 spans 15 amino acids. Germline V gene sequence: CDR1 SGHTA, CDR2 FQGNSA. J was trimmed by 6 bases and V by 1 base; bases with no gene match: 4. The specimen sequenced was PBMCs or T cells enriched from blood (not recorded which). This TCR was recovered from a woman aged 50 to 65 who had recovered from COVID-19. The V and J genes are TRBV7-2 and TRBJ2-1; 9 nucleotides agree with TRBD1. The CDR3 reads CASSLGQGQGNEQFF. The CDR3 DNA reads as TGTGCCAGCAGCTTAGGACAGGGACAGGGCAATGAGCAGTTCTTC.